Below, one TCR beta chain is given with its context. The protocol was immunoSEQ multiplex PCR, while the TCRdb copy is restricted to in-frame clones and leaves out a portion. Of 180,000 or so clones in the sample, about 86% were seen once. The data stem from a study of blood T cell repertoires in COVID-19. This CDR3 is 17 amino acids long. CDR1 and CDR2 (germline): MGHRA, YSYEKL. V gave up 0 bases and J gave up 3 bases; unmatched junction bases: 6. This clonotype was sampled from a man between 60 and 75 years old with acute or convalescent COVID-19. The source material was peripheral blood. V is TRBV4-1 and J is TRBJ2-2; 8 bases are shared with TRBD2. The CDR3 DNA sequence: TGCGCCAGCAGCCAAGATCGGTGGCGGGAGGACACCGGGGAGCTGTTTTTT. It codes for CASSQDRWREDTGELFF.